These 26 T cell receptor beta chains came from one sample sequenced in a study of PD-L1 blockade in urothelial cancer. TCRdb keeps only in-frame clones here, not all; method: immunoSEQ multiplex PCR. The repertoire has 25,000 to 35,000 clones, roughly 83% of them found once; the top ten carry about 3.7%. Documented time point: peripheral blood 6 weeks after treatment start. The sequenced sample was PBMCs, obtained around atezolizumab (anti-PD-L1) treatment. These receptors were collected from a man aged 65 to 85 with urothelial cancer.

A single count supports this clone. The CDR3 spells CAISESDSGRSTDTQYF. The CDR3 bases are TGTGCCATCAGTGAATCGGATAGCGGGAGAAGCACAGATACGCAGTATTTT. The rearrangement joins TRBV10-3 to TRBJ2-3; 9 nucleotides agree with TRBD2. V lost 3 bases, J lost 0 bases, and 7 bases stayed unmatched. Germline V gene sequence: CDR1 ENHRY, CDR2 SYGVKD. The CDR3 consists of 17 residues.

The genes are TRBV6-6 and TRBJ1-6, with no clear D. V lost 2 bases and J lost 10, with 6 bases in between. The V gene's germline CDR1 is MNHNY and CDR2 SVGAGI (reference sequence). The CDR3 sequence is 12 residues long. The DNA of the CDR3 is TGTGCCAGCAGTTACGAGGGCTCACCCCTCCACTTT. This sequence encodes CASSYEGSPLHF.

The rearrangement uses TRBV19 and TRBJ2-3; 7 positions agree with TRBD1. The CDR3 totals 15 residues. V shed 5 bases and J 0 bases; nucleotides not matched to a gene: 5. The germline V gene encodes CDR1 LNHDA and CDR2 SQIVND (reference sequence). The CDR3 DNA is TGTGCCAGTAGTCCTGGGACAGTTAGCACAGATACGCAGTATTTT. It yields the protein CASSPGTVSTDTQYF.

This clone was seen more than once but under ten times. V gene TRBV28 combines with J gene TRBJ2-1, with TRBD1 identical over 11 bases. The germline V gene encodes CDR1 MDHEN and CDR2 SYDVKM. The CDR3 extends over 16 amino acids. The trim removed 4 bases at V and 5 bases at J, leaving 7 bases unmatched. In DNA form, the CDR3 reads TGTGCCAGCAGTTACCCGGGACAGGGGGAGGACAATGAGCAGTTCTTC. Translating gives CASSYPGQGEDNEQFF. Filled out from reference TRBV28 and TRBJ2-1, the complete variable domain reads DVKVTQSSRYLVKRTGEKVFLECVQDMDHENMFWYRQDPGLGLRLIYFSYDVKMKEKGDIPEGYSVSREKKERFSLILESASTNQTSMYLCASSYPGQGEDNEQFFGPGTRLTVL.

The V and J genes are TRBV23-1 and TRBJ2-7; 8 bases agree with TRBD1. TRBV23-1 is classed as an ORF, of uncertain function. V was clipped by 3 bases and J by 1 base; unmatched bases: 5. The CDR3 length is 15 residues. The CDR3, as DNA: TGCGCCAGCAGTCAGGTACGGGACAGGTCCTACGAGCAGTACTTC. This codes for CASSQVRDRSYEQYF.

This sequence joins TRBV6-5 and TRBJ2-7, with TRBD1 identical over 10 bases. After removal of 0 bases from V and 7 bases from J, the junction contained 6 bases not matched to a gene. Germline CDR1 reads MNHEY; CDR2 reads SVGAGI. This CDR3 has 15 residues. The DNA for the CDR3 is TGTGCCAGCAGTTACTCCGGGACAGGGGCGGGAGAGCAGTACTTC. Its translation: CASSYSGTGAGEQYF.

V is TRBV7-9 and J is TRBJ2-2, with TRBD2 as a possible D gene (6 bases). Between the trimmed V and J ends, which lost 5 bases and 1 base, there was a span of 14 bases. Germline CDR1 reads SEHNR; CDR2 reads FQNEAQ (reference sequence). The CDR3 sequence is 16 residues long. The CDR3 here is CASSVQRGLNTGELFF. The DNA of the CDR3 is TGTGCCAGCAGCGTCCAACGGGGACTGAACACCGGGGAGCTGTTTTTT.

Turning to this clone: The sample carries other DNA sequences with the same CDR3. CDR3 bases: TGTGCCAGCAGCTTAGACAGGGGCGAAGCTTTCTTT. This translates into CASSLDRGEAFF. This chain connects TRBV7-2 to TRBJ1-1; TRBD1 aligns across 7 bases. This CDR3 comprises 12 residues. Trimming took 1 base from V and 8 from J; bases not matched to a gene: 1. Germline-derived CDR1 and CDR2 are SGHTA and FQGNSA.

The chain couples TRBV18 to TRBJ1-1; unclear D gene. Germline V lookup: CDR1 KGHSH, CDR2 LQKENI. The ends were cut back, 5 bases at V and 1 base at J, with 11 bases in the middle. This CDR3 has 14 residues. The CDR3 here is CASSSASGNTEAFF. CDR3 DNA: TGTGCCAGCTCATCCGCGTCCGGGAACACTGAAGCTTTCTTT.

This clone appeared once. The chain recombines TRBV27 with TRBJ1-2; TRBD1 matches at 7 bases. After removal of 8 bases from V and 4 bases from J, the junction contained 10 bases not matched to a gene. Germline CDR1 is MNHEY and CDR2 is SMNVEV (reference sequence). The CDR3 runs 14 residues. The CDR3 region has the DNA TGTGCCAGCCACCCGGCAGGGGGGCCCTATGGCTACACCTTC. Protein: CASHPAGGPYGYTF.

V is TRBV27 and J is TRBJ1-3, with 7 positions matching TRBD1. In germline, CDR1 is MNHEY, CDR2 SMNVEV (reference sequence). This CDR3 contains 16 residues. The V gene end was trimmed by 5 bases and the J gene end by 2 bases; junction bases not matched to a gene: 9. CDR3 DNA: TGTGCCAGCAGTCCCACCGACAGGGTTGCTGGAAACACCATATATTTT. Protein product: CASSPTDRVAGNTIYF.

The chain has TRBV5-4 and TRBJ2-7; D is unresolved. V lost 7 bases, J lost 3 bases, and 14 bases lay in between. The CDR3 covers 13 residues. From germline, CDR1 is SGHNT and CDR2 YYREEE (reference sequence). CDR3 sequence reads: CASSRPPGYEQYF. The CDR3 DNA is TGTGCCAGCTCCCGTCCGCCCGGCTACGAGCAGTACTTC.

This chain joins TRBV4-1 and TRBJ1-3, with TRBD1 identical over 7 bases. This CDR3 is built from 17 residues. The germline V gene has CDR1 MGHRA and CDR2 YSYEKL. V was clipped by 2 bases and J by 8 bases; unmatched bases: 15. The CDR3 sequence is CASSQIGTALSPDTIYF. The DNA of the CDR3 is TGCGCCAGCAGCCAAATCGGGACAGCGCTTTCTCCAGACACCATATATTTT.

The J gene is TRBJ1-5, the V gene TRBV19; a possible D gene is TRBD1 (5 bases). The V gene lost 5 bases and the J gene lost 3 bases, with 17 bases spanning the gap. The CDR3 covers 16 residues. CDR1 is LNHDA and CDR2 is SQIVND in the germline V gene (reference sequence). The chain's CDR3 is CASSGLGRGDNQPQHF. CDR3 DNA sequence: TGTGCCAGTAGTGGGTTAGGGCGGGGGGACAATCAGCCCCAGCATTTT.

The V call is TRBV2, the J call TRBJ2-2; perhaps TRBD2 as D (6 bases). CDR1 and CDR2 (germline): SNHLY, FYNNEI. CDR3 length equals 14 residues. V was shortened by 5 bases and J by 4 bases, with 11 bases between the two germline ends. The CDR3 reads CASSSGTATGELFF. The CDR3 DNA follows: TGTGCCAGCAGTTCCGGGACTGCCACCGGGGAGCTGTTTTTT.

As DNA, the CDR3 is TGTGCCAGCAGCGTAAATCGTTCACCCCTCCACTTT. The encoded protein is CASSVNRSPLHF. The V gene is TRBV7-9, the J gene TRBJ1-6; D is unclear. CDR1 SEHNR and CDR2 FQNEAQ come from the germline V gene (reference sequence). The CDR3 covers 12 residues. V was shortened by 5 bases and J by 9 bases, with 8 bases between the two germline ends.

V and J are TRBV7-8 and TRBJ1-3, with D perhaps matching TRBD1 (6 bases). The V end lost 5 bases, the J end lost 4 bases, and 15 bases lay between the germline ends. The CDR3 consists of 15 residues. Germline lookup yields CDR1 SGHVS and CDR2 FQNEAQ. The CDR3 region is CASSPVTQGGNTIYF. The CDR3 DNA follows: TGTGCCAGCAGCCCGGTAACCCAGGGGGGAAACACCATATATTTT.

This chain uses TRBV28 with TRBJ1-2; 9 bases agree with TRBD1. This CDR3 has 17 amino acids. V lost 8 bases to trimming and J lost 6 bases; unmatched junction nucleotides: 19. CDR1 is MDHEN, CDR2 SYDVKM, per germline. The CDR3 spells CASVVSTGGGWVDGYTF. In DNA form, the CDR3 reads TGTGCCAGCGTGGTATCGACAGGGGGTGGTTGGGTGGATGGCTACACCTTC.

The rearrangement joins TRBV4-3 to TRBJ2-2; maybe TRBD2 (5 bases). The CDR3 has 14 residues. CDR1 and CDR2 from the germline V gene are LGHNA and YSLEER. V was clipped by 4 bases and J by 5 bases, with 11 bases between them. CDR3 residues: CASSPFRGTGELFF. The CDR3 bases are TGCGCCAGCAGCCCTTTCCGCGGGACCGGGGAGCTGTTTTTT.

This clone was recorded once. The genes are TRBV19 and TRBJ1-1, with D possibly matching TRBD1 (6 bases). In germline, CDR1 is LNHDA, CDR2 SQIVND (reference sequence). The CDR3 spans 13 residues. V shed 6 bases and J shed 5 bases, with 13 bases lying between them. DNA of the CDR3: TGTGCCAGTAGCGTTACAGGGATGACTGAAGCTTTCTTT. Translation: CASSVTGMTEAFF.

Comments on this clone: At one end the junction does not follow the germline gene, possibly because of a read error. This chain connects TRBV5-1 to TRBJ2-7; TRBD2 matches at 7 bases. CDR1 SGHRS and CDR2 YFSETQ come from the germline V gene. The CDR3 extends over 11 amino acids. DNA of the CDR3: TGCGCCAGCGTGGGGGACTACGGGCAGTACTTC. Its translation is CASVGDYGQYF.

In its sample, this clone was seen once. The V call is TRBV7-2, the J call TRBJ2-3; 9 nucleotides match TRBD1. Looked up from germline, CDR1 is SGHTA and CDR2 is FQGNSA. The junction had 3 bases not matched to a gene; V was cut back by 4 bases and J by 4 bases. This CDR3 has 14 residues. CDR3 sequence: CASSYTGGADTQYF. The CDR3 nucleotides are TGTGCCAGCAGCTATACAGGGGGCGCAGATACGCAGTATTTT. The complete variable domain, with remaining parts taken from reference TRBV7-2 and TRBJ2-3, reads GAGVSQSPSNKVTEKGKDVELRCDPISGHTALYWYRQSLGQGLEFLIYFQGNSAPDKSGLPSDRFSAERTGGSVSTLTIQRTQQEDSAVYLCASSYTGGADTQYFGPGTRLTVL.

V and J are TRBV27 and TRBJ1-2, with 10 bases identical to TRBD1. The trim removed 5 bases at V and 4 bases at J, leaving 13 bases unmatched. Germline CDR1 reads MNHEY; CDR2 reads SMNVEV (reference sequence). CDR3 size: 17 residues. The CDR3 loop reads CASSLRQGAFSIYGYTF. CDR3 bases: TGTGCCAGCAGTCTGCGACAGGGGGCCTTTTCAATCTATGGCTACACCTTC.

This chain joins TRBV19 and TRBJ1-5; TRBD1 matches 8 bases. Germline trimming cut 6 bases from V and 5 bases from J; bases unmatched to any gene: 9. CDR1 LNHDA and CDR2 SQIVND come from the germline V gene (reference sequence). The CDR3 has 15 residues. CDR3: CASSGTGGWDQPQHF. The CDR3 DNA sequence: TGTGCCAGTAGCGGGACAGGAGGTTGGGATCAGCCCCAGCATTTT.

This clone has just one count. The rearrangement uses TRBV7-3 and TRBJ1-1; D gene unclear. V lost 0 bases, J lost 4 bases, and 9 bases lay in between. CDR3 size: 14 residues. Germline V gene sequence: CDR1 SGHTA, CDR2 FQGTGA. CDR3 residues: CASSLTPRGTEAFF. The CDR3 DNA is TGTGCCAGCAGCTTAACGCCACGCGGCACTGAAGCTTTCTTT.

This clone was seen a handful of times. The chain joins TRBV5-6 to TRBJ1-1; D is perhaps TRBD1 (6 bases). This CDR3 comprises 15 residues. The germline V and J ends were trimmed by 0 bases and 0 bases, with 9 bases remaining between them. Per the germline V gene, CDR1 is SGHDT and CDR2 is YYEEEE. This CDR3 reads CASSLVQGLNTEAFF. In DNA form, the CDR3 reads TGTGCCAGCAGCTTGGTGCAGGGGCTGAACACTGAAGCTTTCTTT.